This TCR beta chain is drawn from a study of cytomegalovirus exposure and HLA in healthy donors. Study-wide points: As confirmed in vitro, three CMV-associated chains were specific for CMV antigens. Reported performance of the classifier showed diagnosis of cytomegalovirus status with high specificity and sensitivity. The study flagged about 150 TCR beta chains as cytomegalovirus-associated.

Among the roughly 110 subjects of the validation cohort, separate from the roughly 670-subject first cohort, were the donors. Only in-frame clones appear in the TCRdb table, and some are missing; sequencing was by immunoSEQ multiplex PCR. The sample has some 100,000 clones, roughly 88% seen once. Only one count was recorded for this clone. Antigen: not known. The CDR3 totals 15 residues. Trimming removed 0 bases from V and 0 bases from J, with 9 bases in between. Per germline, CDR1 SEHNR and CDR2 FQNEAQ (reference sequence). The receptor's source is a man aged 18 to 30 in good health and CMV-seronegative. Sequencing input: PBMCs. The genes are TRBV7-9 and TRBJ2-7, with a tentative D call TRBD1 (6 bases). The CDR3 DNA is TGTGCCAGCAGCTTAGCGACGGACAGCTCCTACGAGCAGTACTTC. Translated: CASSLATDSSYEQYF.